Shown below are 2 T cell receptor beta chains from a single sample sequenced in a study of cytomegalovirus exposure and HLA in healthy donors. Primers for the PCR totalled 60 Vbeta and 13 Jbeta. Profiled with immunoSEQ multiplex PCR; TCRdb holds only in-frame clones, not every one. The sample lists roughly 100,000 clones, about 69% occurring once. Sequencing was performed on PBMCs. These receptors came from a man in his forties in good health and CMV-seronegative.

J is TRBJ1-2 and V is TRBV30; no reliable D call. Germline V gene lookup returns CDR1 GTSNPN and CDR2 SVGIG (reference sequence). This CDR3 spans 17 amino acids. With 2 bases removed from V and 0 bases from J, the gap between germline ends came to 19 bases. DNA for the CDR3: TGTGCCTGGAGTCCCATACAGAGTTATACGGCTAACTATGGCTACACCTTC. Its protein is CAWSPIQSYTANYGYTF.

This rearrangement joins TRBV30 to TRBJ1-2, with D possibly matching TRBD1 (6 bases). Trimming took 2 bases from V and 5 from J, leaving 12 bases between them. This CDR3 region has 13 residues. Germline V gene sequence: CDR1 GTSNPN, CDR2 SVGIG (reference sequence). DNA for the CDR3: TGTGCCTGGAGTTCACAGGGTGGATATGGCTACACCTTC. The encoded protein is CAWSSQGGYGYTF.